The next 2 T cell receptor beta chains were all read from a single sample in a study of T cell responses to AZD1222 COVID-19 vaccine. Sequencing was performed with immunoSEQ multiplex PCR; in TCRdb, only in-frame clones are kept and a portion is missing. The sample records about 130,000 clones, 89% being singletons. The sequences come from peripheral blood, collected on day 0 of AZD1222 vaccination. The receptors were gathered from an adult in good health.

The J gene is TRBJ1-2, the V gene TRBV5-6; D unresolved. This CDR3 has 14 amino acids. V shed 1 base and J shed 2 bases, with 9 bases lying between them. CDR1 is SGHDT, CDR2 YYEEEE, per germline. The DNA of the CDR3 is TGTGCCAGCAGCTTGTACAGTTTAAACTATGGCTACACCTTC. Its protein is CASSLYSLNYGYTF.

The chain is built from TRBV2 and TRBJ2-1; TRBD2 agrees at 9 bases. J was trimmed by 0 bases and V by 6 bases; bases with no gene match: 15. Germline V gene data show CDR1 as SNHLY and CDR2 as FYNNEI. This CDR3 spans 19 amino acids. In nucleotides, the CDR3 is TGTGCCAGCAGCGATCCGGCTAGCGGGACCCTGCGCTCCTACAATGAGCAGTTCTTC. It yields the protein CASSDPASGTLRSYNEQFF.